This is a list of T cell receptor beta chains from one sample in a study of cytotoxic CD8 clonotypes in ibrutinib-treated CLL. Clones were read by immunoSEQ multiplex PCR, and TCRdb kept only the in-frame ones, dropping some. The sample lists a few hundred thousand clones, approximately 67% seen once, with 5% to 6.5% in the top ten. Sequences were derived from PBMCs, sampled after 36 months of ibrutinib treatment. Every receptor here comes from a human donor with chronic lymphocytic leukemia. Each CDR3 is given with its conserved first and last residue. D genes are given only for firm matches. Clone size appears in some rows only: once, few, many, or a class for an expanded clone.

TRBV10-1	NA	TRBJ1-1	NA	TGCGCCCGTGGGGCATCCTTCTTGAACACTGAAGCTTTCTTT	CARGASFLNTEAFF
TRBV6-1	few	TRBJ1-2	NA	TGTGCCAGCAGTGAATTAGTCTTAGGCTACACCTTC	CASSELVLGYTF
TRBV18	NA	TRBJ2-7	TRBD1	TGTGCCAGCTCACCACCACAGGACAGGGGCTTTGAGCAGTACTTC	CASSPPQDRGFEQYF
TRBV5-1	NA	TRBJ1-2	TRBD1	TGCGCCAGCAGCTTGGGACAGGGGGCCCTATCTGGTAACTATGGCTACACCTTC	CASSLGQGALSGNYGYTF
TRBV18	NA	TRBJ1-1	NA	TGTGCCAGCTCATCGCAATGGAACACTGAAGCTTTCTTT	CASSSQWNTEAFF
TRBV6-1	few	TRBJ1-5	NA	TGTGCCAGCAGATACGGACATACCCAGCCCCAGCATTTT	CASRYGHTQPQHF
TRBV18	few	TRBJ2-7	NA	TGTGCCAGCTCACCAGGCGTTGCCTACGAGCAGTACTTC	CASSPGVAYEQYF
TRBV7-6	few	TRBJ1-1	NA	TGTGCCAGCAGCCCTCAGGGTTTTAGCACTGAAGCTTTCTTT	CASSPQGFSTEAFF
TRBV6-5	NA	TRBJ2-7	TRBD1	TGTGCCAGCAGTCGCGCCGGGACAGGGAGTTACGAGCAGTACTTC	CASSRAGTGSYEQYF
TRBV28	NA	TRBJ1-2	NA	TGTGCCAGCAGTTTAAGTTTTTGGCTGAACTATGGCTACACCTTC	CASSLSFWLNYGYTF
TRBV29-1	NA	TRBJ2-1	NA	TGCAGCGTTGTGCCCGACAATGAGCAGTTCTTC	CSVVPDNEQFF
TRBV27	NA	TRBJ2-3	NA	TGTGCCAGCGGATTTCTAGCGAGTAGCACAGATACGCAGTATTTT	CASGFLASSTDTQYF
TRBV15	NA	TRBJ2-7	NA	TGTGCCACCAGCAGAGATCTGGGGGCTAATGTGGGGCAGTACTTC	CATSRDLGANVGQYF
TRBV5-1	few	TRBJ2-7	TRBD1	TGCGCCAGCAGCTCTACCCACAGGGGGACCGCCTACGAGCAGTACTTC	CASSSTHRGTAYEQYF
TRBV5-6	few	TRBJ1-2	TRBD1	TGTGCCAGCAGCCGGGACAGCTATGGCTACACCTTC	CASSRDSYGYTF
TRBV7-3	few	TRBJ2-1	TRBD2	TGTGCCAGCAGCCCCCGACTAGCGGGAGTACGGGAGCAGTTCTTC	CASSPRLAGVREQFF
TRBV11-2	NA	TRBJ2-2	TRBD1	TGTGCCAGCAGCTCACCTCTCGGGACAGGTACCGGGGAGCTGTTTTTT	CASSSPLGTGTGELFF
TRBV4-1	NA	TRBJ1-4	NA	TGCGCCAGCAGCCTGGGGCCCCTTGAAAAACTGTTTTTT	CASSLGPLEKLFF